This is a list of T cell receptor beta chains from one sample in a study of T-cell reconstitution after alpha-beta-depleted transplantation in children. One entry per CDR3 protein results from TCRdb running MiXCR on the PCR reads. The sample holds about 220,000 distinct CDR3 sequences, approximately 15% seen once. This material consisted of PBMCs, mostly from graft donor cells, taken 360 days after TCRalphabeta/CD19-depleted stem cell transplant. The receptors stem from a male patient aged 2-9 years who had a stem cell transplant for acute lymphoblastic leukemia, so the T cells may come from the graft donor. The CDR3 runs from the conserved cysteine through the conserved F or W. A D gene is named only where the DNA matches it firmly. Clone size is not always given. Where it is, it says once, few, many or a class for expanded clones.

abundance	d_gene	v_gene	len	j_gene	CDR3nt	CDR3aa
NA	NA	TRBV7-2	12	TRBJ2-1	TGTGCCAGCAGCATGACAGCGGATGAGCAGTTCTTC	CASSMTADEQFF
few	TRBD2	TRBV2	16	TRBJ2-3	TGTGCCAACCTAGCGGGGGCCGGATTTCGCACAGATACGCAGTATTTT	CANLAGAGFRTDTQYF
NA	NA	TRBV29-1	16	TRBJ2-1	TGCAGCGTTGAAGGTGCCGTCGCGGGAACCTACAATGAGCAGTTCTTC	CSVEGAVAGTYNEQFF
NA	TRBD2	TRBV12-3/TRBV12-4	16	TRBJ2-1	TGTGCCAGCAGTTTATTGGTCGCGGGAGGAGATTATGAGCAGTTCTTC	CASSLLVAGGDYEQFF
NA	NA	TRBV6-5	13	TRBJ2-7	TGTGCCAGCAGTTCACAGCCACCCTACGAGCAGTACTTC	CASSSQPPYEQYF
many	NA	TRBV21-1	16	TRBJ1-5	TGTGCCAGCAGCAAGTGGGGGCAGGCGCCGAATCAGCCCCAGCATTTT	CASSKWGQAPNQPQHF
NA	TRBD1	TRBV12-3/TRBV12-4	14	TRBJ2-5	TGTGCCAGCAGTTTAGTGGGACAGGGAGAGACCCAGTACTTC	CASSLVGQGETQYF
NA	NA	TRBV29-1	13	TRBJ1-1	TGCAGCGTTGTCACCGGGGGCGACACTGAAGCTTTCTTT	CSVVTGGDTEAFF
few	NA	TRBV27	14	TRBJ2-3	TGTGCCAGCATTGGTCGGGGAGGCACAGATACGCAGTATTTT	CASIGRGGTDTQYF
NA	NA	TRBV6-1	15	TRBJ1-5	TGTGCCAGCCTTGGTAGGCAGGGCCTCAATCAGCCCCAGCATTTT	CASLGRQGLNQPQHF
few	NA	TRBV5-4	15	TRBJ1-6	TGTGCCAGCAGCTTGGCGGCGGGGCATAATTCACCCCTCCACTTT	CASSLAAGHNSPLHF
NA	NA	TRBV9	14	TRBJ2-7	TGTGCCAGCAGCGTAGTACCCGGGCCCGACGAGCAGTACTTC	CASSVVPGPDEQYF
few	NA	TRBV2	12	TRBJ2-1	TGTGCCAGCAGTGACCGAGCAGGCGAGCAGTTCTTC	CASSDRAGEQFF
NA	TRBD1	TRBV6-7	15	TRBJ2-1	TGTGCCAGCAGTTACATGGCAGGGGGAAACAATGAGCAGTTCTTC	CASSYMAGGNNEQFF
NA	NA	TRBV29-1	13	TRBJ2-3	TGCAGCGCCCCATTTTCCGTGGCAGATACGCAGTATTTT	CSAPFSVADTQYF
NA	NA	TRBV7-6	15	TRBJ2-1	TGTGCCAGCAGCTTACAGGGGGAGGCCTACAATGAGCAGTTCTTC	CASSLQGEAYNEQFF
few	NA	TRBV7-2	13	TRBJ2-1	TGTGCCAGCAGATTCCCCGCTAACAATGAGCAGTTCTTC	CASRFPANNEQFF
NA	NA	TRBV7-2	16	TRBJ1-4	TGTGCCAGCAGCTTAGTGGGGTCGACGGTAATTGAAAAACTGTTTTTT	CASSLVGSTVIEKLFF
NA	TRBD1	TRBV5-1	15	TRBJ1-2	TGCGCCAGCAGCTTGGTACCGGGGGACAGGGATGGCTACACCTTC	CASSLVPGDRDGYTF
NA	NA	TRBV27	16	TRBJ1-2	TGTGCCAGCAGTTTTCGGGCCGATTCCCTTAGCTATGGCTACACCTTC	CASSFRADSLSYGYTF
many	NA	TRBV4-3	14	TRBJ1-1	TGCGCCAGCAGCCAAGATATTCAGATGGCTGAAGCTTTCTTT	CASSQDIQMAEAFF
NA	NA	TRBV20-1	12	TRBJ1-2	TGCAGTGCTAGTCGGAGTAACTATGGCTACACCTTC	CSASRSNYGYTF